This entry describes one T cell receptor (beta chain). Its antigen remains unidentified. No much larger clone exists at a distance of one base, and base qualities are not known. The CDR3 regions of human TCRbeta chains were subjected to immunosequencing. Under the source paper's analysis protocol: Repertoire TCRs were checked for matches against a reference library of SARS-CoV-2-specific TCRs that had been generated using the MIRA antigen-specificity platform. Breadth was defined as the fraction of unique TCRs that were SARS-CoV-2-associated. Depth was defined as the fraction of total T cells that were SARS-CoV-2-associated. Each spike-specific TCR was assigned to its reactive spike region and to a CD4 or CD8 class using the MIRA data. Log10-transformed breadth and depth values were compared by one-way ANOVA with Sidak's multiple comparisons tests. TCRdb took this table from immuneACCESS and kept in-frame rearrangements with V and J called. Such tables lack part of the clones; where checked against another copy, unresolved V genes explain under half of the gap, and the rest is unexplained. The V and J calls and clone size were taken over from that table, and D and trimming were inferred from the DNA. The sample table records about 130,000 clones; roughly 91% of these occur just once. Less than 4.5% of the sample lies in the top ten.

The data belong to a study of T cell responses to AZD1222 COVID-19 vaccine (dated by TCRdb to the early 2020s). A note on the overall study: TCR sequencing was performed for roughly 250 trial participants, of whom around 200 were given two doses of AZD1222 and roughly 25 were given two doses of MenACWY control vaccine. Trial participants were enrolled into age subgroups of 18-55, 56-69 and 70-plus years, which contained about 150, 28 and 57 TCR-sequenced participants, respectively. Study-level results and caveats: The 56-69-year group was small, and its depth increase did not reach significance, likely because of low power. Participants were mostly white British, with more females than males. The authors suggested clonal diversity may have been underestimated. CD4 TCRs associated with the vaccine covered the entire spike protein, and the dominant responses were in regions 160-218 and 743-854. After two AZD1222 doses, spike-specific TCR breadth and depth were significantly higher than at day 0 and than in MenACWY recipients. Reportedly, almost half of the unique spike-specific TCRs recognized epitopes lying outside the regions that are mutated in the B.1.351 and B.1.1.7 variants. Conclusions about previously exposed vaccinees are limited, since just a handful of AZD1222 recipients were seropositive for SARS-CoV-2 at baseline. Because no samples from the day 14 peak response were available, repertoires could be characterized only after the peak T cell response.

Taken with the paper, the label for time point translates to: baseline before first vaccination. Read against the paper, the sample's treatment or condition label means: meningococcal conjugate vaccine given as trial control. Vaccinee samples were obtained from the UK trials COV001 and COV002, which included a single-blind randomized controlled phase 2/3 trial of AZD1222 (ChAdOx1 nCoV-19) in healthy adults. For TCRbeta chain sequencing, PBMC samples were collected from trial participants at day 0 and at day 28 after the second dose. According to the germline V gene, CDR1 reads ENHRY and CDR2 reads SYGVKD. Trimmed from V: 0 bases; trimmed from J: 4 bases; junction bases lacking a gene match: 5. The CDR3 sequence holds 17 residues, the cysteine and phenylalanine included. The CDR3 DNA has 51 bases and is translated from base 1.

Sequenced here: peripheral blood, sampled on day 0 of MenACWY control vaccination. The chain couples TRBV10-3 to TRBJ2-3; 12 bases in between match TRBD2. The receptor's source is an adult in good health. The CDR3 protein sequence reads: CAISESTSGSSADTQYF. The nucleotides read TGTGCCATCAGTGAGTCGACTAGCGGGAGCAGCGCAGATACGCAGTATTTT.